A single T cell receptor beta chain is shown here with its context. The antigen remains unidentified. Clones were sequenced by immunoSEQ multiplex PCR, and TCRdb holds only the in-frame ones, with some missing. The repertoire holds 65,000 to 80,000 clones, with about 90% as singletons. The data were taken from a study of T cell responses to AZD1222 COVID-19 vaccine. At the level of the study: Second doses that came at about 4 or about 12 weeks were put together. Study conclusions and caveats: Rises in breadth and depth of Spike-specific TCRs came after two AZD1222 doses. Scientists sampled the repertoires only once the peak T cell response had passed.

V lost 3 bases to trimming and J lost 8 bases, with 19 bases between them. Germline CDR1 and CDR2: LNHDA and SQIVND (reference sequence). The CDR3 totals 15 residues. The receptor was derived from an adult in good health. Source: peripheral blood, taken on day 0 of AZD1222 vaccination. The chain joins TRBV19 to TRBJ1-2; D is possibly TRBD1 (6 bases). The CDR3 protein is CASSITLQGTGGYTF. The CDR3 DNA is TGTGCCAGTAGTATCACTCTACAGGGTACGGGCGGCTACACCTTC.